The 19 T cell receptor beta chains reported below all come from one sample, sequenced in a study of shared clonotypes between healthy human individuals. The protocol was immunoSEQ multiplex PCR, while the TCRdb copy is restricted to in-frame clones and leaves out a portion. The sample includes around 500,000 clones, around 78% seen only once; the top ten take approximately 12%. The sequencing input was PBMCs. The receptors here all came from a woman aged 40 to 55 in good health. Some clones in this sample may be carry-over from other donors' samples.

This sequence joins TRBV28 and TRBJ1-2; unclear D gene. This CDR3 contains 16 residues. With 3 bases removed from V and 3 bases from J, the gap between germline ends came to 17 bases. Germline V lookup: CDR1 MDHEN, CDR2 SYDVKM. The CDR3 protein is CASSFLAQARDYGYTF. CDR3 nucleotides: TGTGCCAGCAGTTTCCTCGCCCAGGCCAGAGACTATGGCTACACCTTC.

As to this clone: The likely explanation is a read error, given a far larger clone one base away. This CDR3 is also generated by other DNA sequences in the sample. The V gene is TRBV30, the J gene TRBJ1-3; D remains ambiguous. The CDR3 sequence is 13 residues long. Trimming took off 6 bases at V and 1 base at J, with 10 bases between the two ends. CDR1 is GTSNPN and CDR2 is SVGIG in the germline V gene (reference sequence). The CDR3 DNA sequence: TGTGCCTGCCACCGTGGTTCTGGAAACACCATATATTTT. Protein sequence: CACHRGSGNTIYF.

Note on this clone: A read error is likely here: a far larger clone is one base away. The same CDR3 can be traced to other DNA sequences in this sample. This chain joins TRBV28 and TRBJ1-1; the D gene is possibly TRBD1 (6 bases). Germline-derived CDR1 and CDR2 are MDHEN and SYDVKM. CDR3 length equals 17 residues. CDR3 region: CASSFWDFRGKNTEAFF. The CDR3 DNA follows: TGCGCCAGCAGTTTTTGGGACTTCAGGGGAAAGAACACTGAAGCTTTCTTT.

Concerning this clone: Germline and junction disagree at one end, which may indicate a read error. This chain joins TRBV29-1 and TRBJ1-2; TRBD1 might be the D (6 bases). The CDR3 is 12 amino acids. Germline CDR1 SQVTM, CDR2 ANQGSEA. In DNA form, the CDR3 reads TGCAGCGTTGGGACAGAGGGCTATGGCTGCACCTTC. Protein: CSVGTEGYGCTF.

V usage is TRBV29-1 and J usage is TRBJ2-2; D might be TRBD1 or TRBD2, each matching 5 bases. This CDR3 is built from 12 residues. Per germline, CDR1 SQVTM and CDR2 ANQGSEA. DNA for the CDR3: TGCAAGGGACCGGGACCCACCGGGGAGCTGTTTTTT. Encoded protein: CKGPGPTGELFF.

The V gene is TRBV28, the J gene TRBJ2-7, with D perhaps matching TRBD1 or TRBD2 (5 bases each). Germline V gene sequence: CDR1 MDHEN, CDR2 SYDVKM. There are 13 residues in the CDR3. V was shortened by 6 bases and J by 0 bases, with 9 bases between the two germline ends. CDR3 protein: CASRPGTSYEQYF. The CDR3 bases are TGTGCCAGCAGACCCGGGACCTCCTACGAGCAGTACTTC.

V is TRBV28 and J is TRBJ1-2; D gene uncertain. V lost 7 bases to trimming and J lost 5 bases, with 20 bases between them. From germline, CDR1 is MDHEN and CDR2 SYDVKM. CDR3 length: 15 amino acids. The CDR3 sequence: CASTLASFGRYGYTF. The CDR3 bases are TGTGCCAGCACCCTGGCGAGTTTCGGGAGGTATGGCTACACCTTC.

Concerning this clone: The same CDR3 is also encoded by other DNA sequences in this sample. This chain uses TRBV28 with TRBJ2-7, with D possibly matching TRBD2 (6 bases). The CDR3 contains 12 residues. Trimming stripped 7 bases from V and 3 bases from J, with 10 bases between. CDR1 MDHEN and CDR2 SYDVKM come from the germline V gene. The CDR3 nucleotides read TGTGCCAGCACCATGGGGGGCTACGAGCAGTACTTC. Its protein is CASTMGGYEQYF.

With respect to this clone: Relative to the germline gene, one junction end is altered; a read error may explain this. The V gene is TRBV19, the J gene TRBJ1-5; D possibly corresponds to TRBD1 (6 bases). The CDR3 extends over 15 amino acids. Germline lookup yields CDR1 LNHDA and CDR2 SQIVND (reference sequence). This CDR3 is CASNIGRGFGQPQHF. The CDR3 DNA reads TGTGCCAGTAATATAGGCAGGGGATTTGGTCAGCCCCAGCATTTT. Combining the CDR3 with reference TRBV19 and TRBJ1-5 gives the whole variable domain DGGITQSPKYLFRKEGQNVTLSCEQNLNHDAMYWYRQDPGQGLRLIYYSQIVNDFQKGDIAEGYSVSREKKESFPLTVTSAQKNPTAFYLCASNIGRGFGQPQHFGDGTRLSIL.

This sequence joins TRBV6-5 and TRBJ2-2; D is ambiguous. Germline-derived CDR1 and CDR2 are MNHEY and SVGAGI. This CDR3 is built from 12 residues. V was cut by 6 bases and J by 5 bases, with 7 bases left in between. The CDR3, as DNA: TGTGCCAGCAGGTACCCTACCGGGGAGCTGTTTTTT. Protein product: CASRYPTGELFF.

V and J are TRBV5-1 and TRBJ2-5; D unclear. Germline lookup yields CDR1 SGHRS and CDR2 YFSETQ. The CDR3 extends over 13 amino acids. V lost 1 base to trimming and J lost 1 base, with 5 bases between them. The CDR3 sequence: CASSLSPQETQYF. CDR3 nucleotides: TGCGCCAGCAGCTTGTCCCCCCAAGAGACCCAGTACTTC.

This rearrangement joins TRBV5-1 to TRBJ2-1, with D perhaps TRBD2 (5 bases). The CDR3 length is 14 residues. Trimming removed 4 bases from V and 7 bases from J, with 15 bases in between. The germline CDR1 and CDR2 sequences are SGHRS and YFSETQ. CDR3 residues: CASSPSPPGNEQFF. Written as DNA, the CDR3 is TGCGCCAGCAGCCCGTCCCCCCCGGGGAATGAGCAGTTCTTC.

The chain carries TRBV7-2 and TRBJ2-7; TRBD2 agrees at 8 bases. Germline V lookup: CDR1 SGHTA, CDR2 FQGNSA. The CDR3 has 17 residues. The V segment lost 1 base and the J segment 1 base; nucleotides outside the gene matches: 9. CDR3 nucleotide sequence: TGTGCCAGCAGCTTAGGGTGGAGAGCGGGAGCTTCCTACGAGCAGTACTTC. Its protein is CASSLGWRAGASYEQYF.

The chain has TRBV13 and TRBJ2-7; 11 nucleotides match TRBD2. The CDR3 has 15 amino acids. Losses at the gene ends were 2 bases for V and 5 bases for J; bases not matched to a gene: 5. Germline CDR1 is PRHDT and CDR2 is FYEKMQ (reference sequence). The chain's CDR3 is CASSLTGTSGNEQYF. The CDR3 nucleotides are TGTGCCAGCAGCTTAACCGGGACTAGCGGAAACGAGCAGTACTTC.

The chain uses TRBV5-8 and TRBJ1-2; D gene ambiguous. Looked up from germline, CDR1 is SGHTS and CDR2 is YDEGEE. The CDR3 sequence is 14 residues long. The V and J ends lost 4 bases and 4 bases respectively, with 14 bases between them. CDR3 sequence (DNA): TGTGCCAGCAGCCGAGGTAGCAGGTCCTATGGCTACACCTTC. Amino acid sequence: CASSRGSRSYGYTF. Drawing the rest from reference TRBV5-8 and TRBJ1-2, the complete variable domain is EAGVTQSPTHLIKTRGQQATLRCSPISGHTSVYWYQQALGLGLQFLLWYDEGEERNRGNFPPRFSGRQFPNYSSELNVNALELEDSALYLCASSRGSRSYGYTFGSGTRLTVV.

The chain recombines TRBV6-1 with TRBJ2-7, with 7 bases that match TRBD2. Germline CDR1 is MNHNS and CDR2 is SASEGT. This CDR3 is 13 amino acids long. J lost 3 bases, V lost 4 bases, and 3 bases had no gene match. The CDR3 bases are TGTGCCAGCAGTGTAGCTAGCGGCTACGAGCAGTACTTC. It is translated as CASSVASGYEQYF.

On this clone: A clone one base away is much larger, so this may be a read error. The chain carries TRBV29-1 and TRBJ1-2; the D is unclear. Germline loops: CDR1 SQVTM, CDR2 ANQGSEA. The CDR3 is 14 residues long. Written as DNA, the CDR3 is TGCATCGTTGAAGATCCCGGAGGCGACTATGGCTACACCTTC. This gives the protein CIVEDPGGDYGYTF.

This chain uses TRBV2 with TRBJ2-1; 7 bases are shared with TRBD2. J lost 5 bases, V lost 6 bases, and 7 bases had no gene match. CDR1 is SNHLY, CDR2 FYNNEI, per germline. The CDR3 totals 14 residues. The CDR3 region is CASSAGTTHNEQFF. In DNA, the CDR3 is TGTGCCAGCAGCGCCGGGACTACCCACAATGAGCAGTTCTTC.

The rearrangement joins TRBV12-1 to TRBJ2-7. TRBV12-1 is termed a pseudogene. CDR3 length equals 13 residues. The CDR3 bases are TGTGCCAGCAGCTCCCATGCCAGACACGAGCAGTACTTC. Amino acids: CASSSHARHEQYF.